These 32 T cell receptor beta chains originate from one sample sequenced in a study of human T cells and chemical hapten exposure. Time point noted: pre-sensitization, week 0. Treatment defined: therapeutic diphenylcyclopropenone sensitization with weekly scalp DPC. Via MiXCR, TCRdb re-called the RACE reads, giving one row per CDR3 protein. Of around 260,000 distinct CDR3 sequences listed, 8.6% are singletons. The starting material was whole blood, obtained in connection with sensitization to the hapten diphenylcyclopropenone (DPC). These receptors were taken from a woman aged 40 to 50 with alopecia areata. Some clones in this sample may be carry-over from other donors' samples.

The chain has TRBV6-4 and TRBJ1-1; the D is unclear. The CDR3 sequence is 13 residues long. The V end lost 4 bases, the J end lost 6 bases, and 12 bases lay between the germline ends. Germline CDR1 and CDR2: MRHNA and SNTAGT. The CDR3 here is CASSASFGAEAFF. The CDR3 region has the DNA TGTGCCAGCAGTGCCTCGTTTGGGGCTGAAGCTTTCTTT.

This clonotype was detected a few times. Here the CDR3 DNA reads TGTGCCACCAGTGATCCCGTCTACACCGGGGAGCTGTTTTTT. This sequence encodes CATSDPVYTGELFF. The chain links TRBV24-1 to TRBJ2-2; D is undetermined. V was cut by 3 bases and J by 3 bases, with 7 bases left in between. This CDR3 comprises 14 residues. Germline values: CDR1 KGHDR, CDR2 SFDVKD.

This clonotype was observed at least ten times. The chain carries TRBV29-1 and TRBJ1-5, with 7 nucleotides matching TRBD1. Trimming took 4 bases from V and 6 from J; bases not matched to a gene: 9. Germline V gene lookup returns CDR1 SQVTM and CDR2 ANQGSEA. The CDR3 totals 14 residues. The CDR3 sequence is CSVAMTGYGQPQHF. CDR3 sequence (DNA): TGCAGCGTTGCGATGACAGGGTATGGTCAGCCCCAGCATTTT.

Ten or more counts support this clonotype. V is TRBV7-8 and J is TRBJ1-1, with TRBD1 as a possible D gene (5 bases). The length of the CDR3 is 13 residues. Germline V lookup: CDR1 SGHVS, CDR2 FQNEAQ. The V gene lost 6 bases and the J gene lost 4 bases, with 12 bases spanning the gap. Here the CDR3 DNA reads TGTGCCAGCAGTCCTCAGGGTCCCACTGAAGCTTTCTTT. As protein: CASSPQGPTEAFF. The full variable domain, in which reference TRBV7-8 and TRBJ1-1 provide the parts outside the CDR3, is GAGVSQSPRYKVAKRGQDVALRCDPISGHVSLFWYQQALGQGPEFLTYFQNEAQLDKSGLPSDRFFAERPEGSVSTLKIQRTQQEDSAVYLCASSPQGPTEAFFGQGTRLTVV.

This clonotype was detected many times. CDR3 sequence: CASNPAGIPGRTEAFF. The DNA of the CDR3 is TGCGCCAGCAACCCTGCCGGTATCCCTGGGAGGACTGAAGCTTTCTTT. This chain joins TRBV5-1 and TRBJ1-1; D gene uncertain. V lost 6 bases to trimming and J lost 5 bases, with 23 bases between them. This CDR3 has 16 residues. Germline CDR1 is SGHRS and CDR2 is YFSETQ. The variable domain in full, completed from reference TRBV5-1 and TRBJ1-1, reads KAGVTQTPRYLIKTRGQQVTLSCSPISGHRSVSWYQQTPGQGLQFLFEYFSETQRNKGNFPGRFSGRQFSNSRSEMNVSTLELGDSALYLCASNPAGIPGRTEAFFGQGTRLTVV.

V usage is TRBV5-6 and J usage is TRBJ1-6; 9 positions match TRBD1. The CDR3 length is 15 residues. V shed 4 bases and J 7 bases; nucleotides not matched to a gene: 6. Germline V gene sequence: CDR1 SGHDT, CDR2 YYEEEE. The CDR3 region is CASSPGQGWNSPLHF. CDR3 coding DNA: TGTGCCAGCAGCCCAGGACAGGGGTGGAATTCACCCCTCCACTTT.

This clonotype was detected many times. The V call is TRBV29-1, the J call TRBJ2-5; 7 nucleotides agree with TRBD2. CDR1 and CDR2 from the germline V gene are SQVTM and ANQGSEA. V lost 7 bases, J lost 5 bases, and 10 bases stayed unmatched. The CDR3 consists of 13 residues. The CDR3 coding sequence is TGCAGCGCTCGAGCGGGACTTTCGGAGACCCAGTACTTC. This codes for CSARAGLSETQYF. Looking up the rest from reference TRBV29-1 and TRBJ2-5 gives the full variable domain: SAVISQKPSRDICQRGTSLTIQCQVDSQVTMMFWYRQQPGQSLTLIATANQGSEATYESGFVIDKFPISRPNLTFSTLTVSNMSPEDSSIYLCSARAGLSETQYFGPGTRLLVL.

A few counts support this clonotype. The chain uses TRBV10-3 and TRBJ2-7; 13 bases are shared with TRBD2. This CDR3 region has 15 residues. Losses at the gene ends were 4 bases for V and 1 base for J; bases not matched to a gene: 1. From germline, CDR1 is ENHRY and CDR2 SYGVKD. The CDR3 sequence: CAISVTSGRSYEQYF. Written as DNA, the CDR3 is TGTGCCATCAGTGTGACTAGCGGGAGGTCCTACGAGCAGTACTTC.

The rearrangement uses TRBV6-6 and TRBJ2-5; D may be TRBD1 (5 bases). The CDR3 runs 13 residues. Germline assignment: CDR1 MNHNY and CDR2 SVGAGI (reference sequence). Trimming took off 5 bases at V and 1 base at J, with 8 bases between the two ends. CDR3 nucleotides: TGTGCCAGCAGTGGGGCCATCCAAGAGACCCAGTACTTC. Translated: CASSGAIQETQYF.

This clonotype was detected only a few times. The chain carries TRBV2 and TRBJ2-7, with 7 bases that match TRBD2. Looked up from germline, CDR1 is SNHLY and CDR2 is FYNNEI. J was trimmed by 4 bases and V by 2 bases; bases with no gene match: 14. The CDR3 is 17 residues long. CDR3 region: CASSEIIIGGSLYEQYF. CDR3 sequence (DNA): TGTGCCAGCAGTGAAATCATAATTGGCGGGAGTTTGTACGAGCAGTACTTC.

At least ten counts were recorded for this clonotype. V is TRBV12-3 or TRBV12-4 and J is TRBJ1-5; D is undetermined. Trimming shortened V by 6 bases and J by 1 base, and 7 bases separated the two germline ends. The CDR3 extends over 13 amino acids. The CDR3 nucleotides are TGTGCCAGCAGCTTACGCAGCAATCAGCCCCAGCATTTT. It is translated as CASSLRSNQPQHF.

The chain couples TRBV7-2 to TRBJ1-4, with TRBD1 as a possible D gene (6 bases). This CDR3 has 14 amino acids. V lost 2 bases and J 6 bases, leaving 10 bases between the germline ends. Looked up from germline, CDR1 is SGHTA and CDR2 is FQGNSA. CDR3 loop: CASSLSRTDEKLFF. The CDR3 bases are TGTGCCAGCAGCTTATCCAGGACAGATGAAAAACTGTTTTTT.

The chain recombines TRBV20-1 with TRBJ2-5; 10 bases are shared with TRBD1. The V gene end was trimmed by 5 bases and the J gene end by 5 bases; junction bases not matched to a gene: 11. This CDR3 is 15 amino acids long. Germline CDR1 reads DFQATT; CDR2 reads SNEGSKA (reference sequence). In DNA, the CDR3 is TGCAGTGCTCAGGGACAGGGGAGGCTTAAGGAGACCCAGTACTTC. Its protein product is CSAQGQGRLKETQYF.

The chain has TRBV7-2 and TRBJ2-7; D gene uncertain. The V gene's germline CDR1 is SGHTA and CDR2 FQGNSA. V shed 5 bases and J shed 4 bases, with 9 bases lying between them. The CDR3 runs to 12 residues. The CDR3 sequence is CASSIPRYEQYF. CDR3 DNA: TGTGCCAGCAGCATTCCTCGATACGAGCAGTACTTC.

This clonotype was detected many times. J is TRBJ1-5 and V is TRBV6-2 or TRBV6-3; D might be TRBD1 (5 bases). This CDR3 has 14 amino acids. The germline V gene encodes CDR1 MNHEY and CDR2 SVGEGT. The V end was cut by 8 bases, the J end by 0 bases, with 11 bases between. DNA for the CDR3: TGTGCCAGCGGGACCGTTAATAGCAATCAGCCCCAGCATTTT. Its translation: CASGTVNSNQPQHF.

This clonotype was observed many times. The rearrangement links TRBV20-1 to TRBJ2-1; D is perhaps TRBD1 (6 bases). The CDR3 loop spans 13 amino acids. Germline V gene lookup returns CDR1 DFQATT and CDR2 SNEGSKA (reference sequence). V was shortened by 6 bases and J by 6 bases, with 15 bases between the two germline ends. CDR3 loop: CSADQGLGNEQFF. DNA of the CDR3: TGCAGTGCGGACCAGGGGCTTGGCAATGAGCAGTTCTTC.

This clonotype was counted between two and nine times. The J gene is TRBJ2-5, the V gene TRBV7-9; possibly TRBD1 for D (6 bases). The CDR3 loop spans 15 amino acids. V was trimmed by 1 base and J by 1 base, leaving 10 bases between them. Germline V gene sequence: CDR1 SEHNR, CDR2 FQNEAQ (reference sequence). The chain's CDR3 is CASSLGGGPQETQYF. DNA for the CDR3: TGTGCCAGCAGCTTAGGAGGGGGACCCCAAGAGACCCAGTACTTC.

There are many counts of this clonotype. The chain has TRBV5-1 and TRBJ2-6, with unresolved D. CDR1 and CDR2 (germline): SGHRS, YFSETQ. CDR3 length: 15 residues. V was pared by 0 bases and J by 0 bases, with 4 bases between. CDR3 nucleotides: TGCGCCAGCAGCTTGGGTTCCTCTGGGGCCAACGTCCTGACTTTC. It encodes CASSLGSSGANVLTF.

The chain joins TRBV11-2 to TRBJ2-1; 8 bases fit TRBD1. The ends lost 7 bases at V and 8 bases at J; junction bases unmatched: 10. Germline V lookup: CDR1 SGHAT, CDR2 FQNNGV. CDR3 size: 14 residues. The CDR3 reads CASNHQGAGDEQFF. Here the CDR3 DNA reads TGTGCCAGCAACCACCAGGGGGCCGGGGATGAGCAGTTCTTC.

The V gene is TRBV13, the J gene TRBJ2-7; D is undetermined. The germline V and J ends were trimmed by 5 bases and 0 bases, with 20 bases remaining between them. Germline V lookup: CDR1 PRHDT, CDR2 FYEKMQ (reference sequence). The CDR3 has 17 amino acids. CDR3 in amino acids: CASSPLTPTESSYEQYF. The CDR3 DNA reads as TGTGCCAGCAGCCCTCTGACACCTACGGAGAGCTCCTACGAGCAGTACTTC.

The chain combines TRBV5-5 with TRBJ1-5; the D gene is possibly TRBD1 (5 bases). The ends were cut back, 0 bases at V and 7 bases at J, with 11 bases in the middle. Germline V gives CDR1 SGHKS, CDR2 YYEKEE (reference sequence). The CDR3 sequence is 14 residues long. The CDR3 DNA reads TGTGCCAGCAGCTTGGCAGGGTCGAGGCAGCCCCAGCATTTT. Amino acids: CASSLAGSRQPQHF.

This clonotype has more than one count but fewer than ten. The chain uses TRBV6-5 and TRBJ2-7; tentatively, D is TRBD1 (5 bases). V gave up 2 bases and J gave up 4 bases, with 9 bases separating them. Germline V CDR1 and CDR2: MNHEY, SVGAGI. This CDR3 is built from 13 residues. This chain's CDR3 is CASSYTQGYEQYF. The DNA of the CDR3 is TGTGCCAGCAGTTACACCCAGGGTTACGAGCAGTACTTC.

This clonotype appeared a few times. The rearrangement joins TRBV7-2 to TRBJ2-3; 10 positions agree with TRBD1. The germline V gene has CDR1 SGHTA and CDR2 FQGNSA. The CDR3 is 14 amino acids. Trimming took 4 bases from V and 5 from J; bases not matched to a gene: 3. CDR3 coding DNA: TGTGCCAGCAGCTGGACAGGGGGGTTAGATACGCAGTATTTT. Translating gives CASSWTGGLDTQYF.

The V and J genes are TRBV4-1 and TRBJ2-7; D is perhaps TRBD2 (7 bases). Germline V lookup: CDR1 MGHRA, CDR2 YSYEKL. Trimming stripped 0 bases from V and 2 bases from J, with 11 bases between. This CDR3 region has 15 residues. The CDR3 loop is CASSQDHGGPYEQYF. In nucleotides, the CDR3 is TGCGCCAGCAGCCAAGATCACGGGGGGCCCTACGAGCAGTACTTC.

J is TRBJ1-1 and V is TRBV20-1, with no clear D. This CDR3 region has 13 residues. Germline lookup yields CDR1 DFQATT and CDR2 SNEGSKA (reference sequence). Trimming removed 1 base at V and 1 base at J, with 7 bases between. CDR3 sequence reads: CSARAGQNTEAFF. The CDR3 DNA reads TGCAGTGCTAGAGCCGGCCAGAACACTGAAGCTTTCTTT.

The rearrangement uses TRBV10-3 and TRBJ1-6, with D uncertain. There are 13 residues in the CDR3. Germline loops: CDR1 ENHRY, CDR2 SYGVKD. The V end was cut by 7 bases, the J end by 8 bases, with 12 bases between. CDR3 in amino acids: CAITEGSDSPLHF. CDR3 in DNA: TGTGCCATCACGGAGGGTAGTGATTCACCCCTCCACTTT.

This clonotype was seen a handful of times. The chain uses TRBV6-6 and TRBJ1-4; D ambiguous. Germline CDR1 reads MNHNY; CDR2 reads SVGAGI (reference sequence). The V end was cut by 4 bases, the J end by 8 bases, with 14 bases between. There are 14 residues in the CDR3. The CDR3 region is CASSWKGLEEKLFF. In DNA, the CDR3 is TGTGCCAGCAGTTGGAAGGGCCTTGAGGAAAAACTGTTTTTT.

The V call is TRBV15, the J call TRBJ2-7, with TRBD2 matching 10 bases. Germline loops: CDR1 LNHNV, CDR2 YYDKDF (reference sequence). Unmatched junction bases numbered 9, after V lost 5 bases and J lost 5 bases. The CDR3 covers 15 residues. The CDR3 DNA reads as TGTGCCACCAGCCGAGTTCTAGCGGGAGCTAACGAGCAGTACTTC. Translation gives CATSRVLAGANEQYF.

The genes are TRBV7-8 and TRBJ1-2; D remains unclear. V lost 3 bases, J lost 3 bases, and 17 bases lay in between. Per the germline V gene, CDR1 is SGHVS and CDR2 is FQNEAQ. CDR3 size: 16 residues. The CDR3 DNA sequence: TGTGCCAGCAGCTTCTTTAGGCCCAGCGCGGACTATGGCTACACCTTC. This sequence encodes CASSFFRPSADYGYTF.

The table lists this clonotype with many counts. This chain joins TRBV7-9 and TRBJ1-1; a possible D gene is TRBD1 (5 bases). CDR1 is SEHNR, CDR2 FQNEAQ, per germline (reference sequence). This CDR3 comprises 15 residues. Trimming pared 4 bases from V and 1 base from J, leaving 13 bases between. Written as DNA, the CDR3 is TGTGCCAGCAGCTCCCCTAGGACATCGAACACTGAAGCTTTCTTT. Amino acid sequence: CASSSPRTSNTEAFF.

The table lists this clonotype with a few counts. V usage is TRBV7-2 and J usage is TRBJ2-5; no reliable D call. CDR3 length equals 15 residues. The V and J ends lost 6 bases and 1 base respectively, with 15 bases between them. Germline loops: CDR1 SGHTA, CDR2 FQGNSA. CDR3 coding DNA: TGTGCCAGCAGTTCCGATCCAAGGATCCAAGAGACCCAGTACTTC. This codes for CASSSDPRIQETQYF.

V gene TRBV2 combines with J gene TRBJ1-1; TRBD1 matches 10 bases. The V gene end was trimmed by 1 base and the J gene end by 5 bases; junction bases not matched to a gene: 7. CDR3 size: 16 residues. Germline V gene sequence: CDR1 SNHLY, CDR2 FYNNEI. The CDR3 DNA reads TGTGCCAGCAGTGAAGGATCGGGACAGGGGAGGACTGAAGCTTTCTTT. Its translation is CASSEGSGQGRTEAFF.